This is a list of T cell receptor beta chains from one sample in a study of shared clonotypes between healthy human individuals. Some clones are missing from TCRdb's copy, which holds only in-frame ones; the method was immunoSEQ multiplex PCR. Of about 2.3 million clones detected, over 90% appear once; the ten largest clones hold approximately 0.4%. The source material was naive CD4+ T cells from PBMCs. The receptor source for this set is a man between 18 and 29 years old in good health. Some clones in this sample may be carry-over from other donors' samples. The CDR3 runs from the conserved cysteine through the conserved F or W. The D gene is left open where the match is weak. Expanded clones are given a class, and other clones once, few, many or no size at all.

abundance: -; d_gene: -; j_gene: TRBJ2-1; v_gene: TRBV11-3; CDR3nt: TGTGCCAGCAGCCTTAGCGGCCCCTACAATGAGCAGTTCTTC; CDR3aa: CASSLSGPYNEQFF
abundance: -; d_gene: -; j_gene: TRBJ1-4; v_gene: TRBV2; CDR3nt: TGTGCCAGCAGCGACGGGATTGGGAATGAAAAACTGTTTTTT; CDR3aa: CASSDGIGNEKLFF
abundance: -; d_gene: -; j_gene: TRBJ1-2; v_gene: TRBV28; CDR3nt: TGTGCCAGCAGTTCCCTGTCCGGGCCACAGCCGGACTATGGCTACACCTTC; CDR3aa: CASSSLSGPQPDYGYTF
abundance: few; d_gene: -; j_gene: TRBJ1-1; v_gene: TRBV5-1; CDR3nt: TGCGCCAGCAGCTTGGTGCCCTCGAACACTGAAGCTTTCTTT; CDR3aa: CASSLVPSNTEAFF
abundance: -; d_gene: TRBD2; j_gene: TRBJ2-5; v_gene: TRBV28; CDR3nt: TGTGCCAGCCGGGCGGGAGCCGTCCAAGAGACCCAGTACTTC; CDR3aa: CASRAGAVQETQYF
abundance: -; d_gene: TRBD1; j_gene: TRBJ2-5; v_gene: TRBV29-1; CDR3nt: TGCAGCGTAAGGGACAGGGGGATCCAAGAGACCCAGTACTTC; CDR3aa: CSVRDRGIQETQYF
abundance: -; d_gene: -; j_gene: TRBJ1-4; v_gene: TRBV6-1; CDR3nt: TGTGCCAGCAGTGAAGCTTCAGGGATTCCTAATGAAAAACTGTTTTTT; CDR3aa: CASSEASGIPNEKLFF
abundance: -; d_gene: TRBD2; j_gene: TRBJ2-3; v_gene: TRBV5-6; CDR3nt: TGTGCCAGCAGCAAGACTAGCGGGAGGCCAGATACGCAGTATTTT; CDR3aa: CASSKTSGRPDTQYF
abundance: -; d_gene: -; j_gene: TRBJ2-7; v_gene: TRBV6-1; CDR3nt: TGTGCCAGCAGCCTCCTACCCTACGAGCAGTACTTC; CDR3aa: CASSLLPYEQYF
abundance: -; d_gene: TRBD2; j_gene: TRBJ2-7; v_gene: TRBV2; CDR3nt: TGTGCCAGCAGTGTAAGACTAGCGGGAAAGGACTTC; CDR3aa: CASSVRLAGKDF
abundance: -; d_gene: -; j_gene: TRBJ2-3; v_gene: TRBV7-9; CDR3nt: TGTGCCAGCAGTCAGGGGACAGATACGCAGTATTTT; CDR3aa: CASSQGTDTQYF
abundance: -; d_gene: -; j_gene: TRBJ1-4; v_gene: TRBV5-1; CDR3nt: TGCGCCAGCAGCTTGGACAGCCGTAATGAAAAACTGTTTTTT; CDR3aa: CASSLDSRNEKLFF
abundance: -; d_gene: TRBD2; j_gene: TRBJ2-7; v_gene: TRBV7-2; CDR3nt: TGTGCCAGCAGCCCCCGGACTAGCGGCGAGCAGTACTTC; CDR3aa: CASSPRTSGEQYF
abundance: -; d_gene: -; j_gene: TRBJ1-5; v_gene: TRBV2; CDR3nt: TGTGCCAGCACCATCTCAGGGTGGAATCAGCCCCAGCATTTT; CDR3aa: CASTISGWNQPQHF
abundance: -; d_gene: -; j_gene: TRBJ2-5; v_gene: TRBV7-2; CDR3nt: TGTGCCAGCAGCATCACGGGCTCGGAGACCCAGTACTTC; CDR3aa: CASSITGSETQYF
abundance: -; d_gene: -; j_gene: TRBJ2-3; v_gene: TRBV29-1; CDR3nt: TGCAGCGTTGATCCCTCGACTGATACGCAGTATTTT; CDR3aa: CSVDPSTDTQYF
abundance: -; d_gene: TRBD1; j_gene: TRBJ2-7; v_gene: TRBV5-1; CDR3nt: TGCGCCAGCAGCTCCGGGACAGGGGGAGGAGAGCAGTACTTC; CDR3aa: CASSSGTGGGEQYF
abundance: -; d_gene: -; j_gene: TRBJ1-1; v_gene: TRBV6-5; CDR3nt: TGTGCCAGCAGTTACGCACAGCCGAACACTGAAGCTTTCTTT; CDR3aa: CASSYAQPNTEAFF
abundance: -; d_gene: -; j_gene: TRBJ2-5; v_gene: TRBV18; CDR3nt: TGTGCCAGCTCACCACGCGAAGCCGAGACCCAGTACTTC; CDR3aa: CASSPREAETQYF
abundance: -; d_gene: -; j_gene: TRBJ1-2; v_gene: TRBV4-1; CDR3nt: TGCGCCAGCAGCCAGGCCCCACCCGGGGGGCTTGGCTACACCTTC; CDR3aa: CASSQAPPGGLGYTF
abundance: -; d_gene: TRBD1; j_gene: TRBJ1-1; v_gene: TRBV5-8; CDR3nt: TGTGCCAGCAGCTCTAGGACAGGGGGCCGGACTGAAGCTTTCTTT; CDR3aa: CASSSRTGGRTEAFF
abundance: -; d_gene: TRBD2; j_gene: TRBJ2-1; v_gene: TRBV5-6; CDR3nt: TGTGCCAGCAGTTCCGGGACTAGCGGCTTCAATGAGCAGTTCTTC; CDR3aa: CASSSGTSGFNEQFF
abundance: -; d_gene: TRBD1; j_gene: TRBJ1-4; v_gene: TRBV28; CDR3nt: TGTGCCAGCAGTTTCCTGGGACAGGGGGTGGAGTTGGCTAATGAAAAACTGTTTTTT; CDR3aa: CASSFLGQGVELANEKLFF
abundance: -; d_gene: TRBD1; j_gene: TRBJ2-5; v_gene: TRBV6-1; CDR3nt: TGTGCCAGCAGTCGACAGGGTGCCATCCAAGAGACCCAGTACTTC; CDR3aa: CASSRQGAIQETQYF
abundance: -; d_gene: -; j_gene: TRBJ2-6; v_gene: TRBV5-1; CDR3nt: TGCGCCAGCAGCCCGTTAGGGTCTGGGGCCAACGTCCTGACTTTC; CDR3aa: CASSPLGSGANVLTF
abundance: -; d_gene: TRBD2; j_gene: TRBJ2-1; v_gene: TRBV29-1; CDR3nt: TGCAGCGTTGAAGCCCTGGGACTAGCGGGAAATGAGCAGTTCTTC; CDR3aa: CSVEALGLAGNEQFF